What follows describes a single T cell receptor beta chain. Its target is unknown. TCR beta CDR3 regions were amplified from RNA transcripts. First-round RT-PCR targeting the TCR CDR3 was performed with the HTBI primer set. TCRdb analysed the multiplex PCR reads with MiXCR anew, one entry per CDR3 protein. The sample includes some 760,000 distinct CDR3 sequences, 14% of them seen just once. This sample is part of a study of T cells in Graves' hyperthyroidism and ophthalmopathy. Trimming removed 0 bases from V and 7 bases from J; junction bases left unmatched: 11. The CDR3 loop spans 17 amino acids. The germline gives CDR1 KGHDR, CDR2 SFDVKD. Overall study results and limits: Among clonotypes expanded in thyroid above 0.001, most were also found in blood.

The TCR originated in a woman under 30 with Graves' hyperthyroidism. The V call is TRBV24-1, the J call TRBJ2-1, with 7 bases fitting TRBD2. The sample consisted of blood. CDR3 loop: CATSDLGGGRGRNEQFF. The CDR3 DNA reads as TGTGCCACCAGTGATTTGGGTGGCGGGAGAGGTAGGAATGAGCAGTTCTTC.